What follows are 19 T cell receptor beta chains derived from one specimen sequenced in a study of blood T cell repertoires in COVID-19. The method was immunoSEQ multiplex PCR; TCRdb's version includes in-frame clones alone and lacks a portion of them. The repertoire has 110,000 or so clones, 75% to 90% of them found once; the top ten carry about 1.1%. The sequenced sample was peripheral blood. These receptors originate from a human donor in a cohort sampled during active COVID-19.

The chain has TRBV7-2 and TRBJ1-3, with a possible D match to TRBD1 (6 bases). The CDR3 contains 16 residues. Per the germline V gene, CDR1 is SGHTA and CDR2 is FQGNSA. V gave up 1 base and J gave up 4 bases, with 14 bases separating them. The DNA of the CDR3 is TGTGCCAGCAGCTTAGGCGGGGGGCGCACGGGAAACACCATATATTTT. It yields the protein CASSLGGGRTGNTIYF.

The chain's CDR3 is CASSQPWTGRLPDTQYF. DNA for the CDR3: TGCGCCAGCAGTCAACCATGGACAGGGCGTCTACCGGATACGCAGTATTTT. The chain joins TRBV23-1 to TRBJ2-3; 8 nucleotides align to TRBD1. Being an ORF, TRBV23-1 has a function that is uncertain. The CDR3 contains 17 residues. Losses at the gene ends were 2 bases for V and 6 bases for J; bases not matched to a gene: 13.

Remarks on this clone: One end of the junction is discordant with germline, which a read error may explain. The chain employs TRBV10-3 and TRBJ2-7, with TRBD2 matching 8 bases. The CDR3 is 17 residues long. Germline lookup yields CDR1 ENHRY and CDR2 SYGVKD. This CDR3 reads CAISESTMGTSRREQCF. The CDR3 DNA reads as TGTGCCATCAGTGAGTCAACTATGGGGACTAGTCGTCGCGAGCAGTGCTTC.

The V and J genes are TRBV6-5 and TRBJ1-6; 7 nucleotides agree with TRBD1. Trimming removed 3 bases from V and 6 bases from J; junction bases left unmatched: 2. Germline assignment: CDR1 MNHEY and CDR2 SVGAGI. This CDR3 is 14 amino acids long. Here the CDR3 reads CASSYGTANSPLHF. CDR3 coding DNA: TGTGCCAGCAGTTATGGGACAGCTAATTCACCCCTCCACTTT.

This sequence joins TRBV6-6 and TRBJ2-3, with 8 bases matching TRBD2. V gave up 0 bases and J gave up 2 bases; unmatched junction bases: 4. Germline V gene lookup returns CDR1 MNHNY and CDR2 SVGAGI (reference sequence). This CDR3 is 16 amino acids long. CDR3 in amino acids: CASSYSGSGATDTQYF. The CDR3 DNA reads as TGTGCCAGCAGTTACTCAGGTAGCGGGGCCACAGATACGCAGTATTTT.

The chain recombines TRBV27 with TRBJ2-1, with 9 positions matching TRBD2. CDR1 is MNHEY, CDR2 SMNVEV, per germline (reference sequence). The junction had 5 bases not matched to a gene; V was cut back by 5 bases and J by 0 bases. There are 16 residues in the CDR3. The CDR3 region has the DNA TGTGCCAGCAGTCCAGTAGCGGGAGACTCCTACAATGAGCAGTTCTTC. As protein: CASSPVAGDSYNEQFF.

V gene TRBV7-8 combines with J gene TRBJ2-1; 12 bases are a match to TRBD1. The CDR3 extends over 15 amino acids. Germline lookup yields CDR1 SGHVS and CDR2 FQNEAQ. V shed 3 bases and J 5 bases; nucleotides not matched to a gene: 2. The CDR3 here is CASSFGTGGNNEQFF. The CDR3 DNA reads as TGTGCCAGCAGCTTCGGGACAGGGGGCAACAATGAGCAGTTCTTC.

The chain has TRBV19 and TRBJ1-5, with 7 positions matching TRBD1. V dropped 7 bases and J dropped 1; count of bases not matched to a gene: 16. This CDR3 has 18 residues. Germline V lookup: CDR1 LNHDA, CDR2 SQIVND (reference sequence). Written as DNA, the CDR3 is TGTGCCAGTACCCGCGACAGGGTTGCGGGTAGAAGCAATCAGCCCCAGCATTTT. Its protein product is CASTRDRVAGRSNQPQHF.

V is TRBV14 and J is TRBJ1-5; D is possibly TRBD1 (6 bases). V was trimmed by 0 bases and J by 6 bases, leaving 9 bases between them. The germline V gene has CDR1 SGHDN and CDR2 FVKESK. The CDR3 contains 14 residues. The CDR3 spells CASSQDTGTQPQHF. In nucleotides, the CDR3 is TGTGCCAGCAGCCAAGATACAGGGACTCAGCCCCAGCATTTT.

The chain carries TRBV5-1 and TRBJ2-5, with a weak D call TRBD1 (6 bases). The CDR3 has 13 residues. V was shortened by 4 bases and J by 4 bases, with 11 bases between the two germline ends. Germline lookup yields CDR1 SGHRS and CDR2 YFSETQ. The DNA of the CDR3 is TGCGCCAGCAGCATGGGACACGGAGAGACCCAGTACTTC. Translating gives CASSMGHGETQYF.

This clone showed up just a few times. The rearrangement links TRBV4-1 to TRBJ1-6; 8 bases agree with TRBD1. CDR1 is MGHRA and CDR2 is YSYEKL in the germline V gene. This CDR3 has 15 amino acids. Trimming at V came to 5 bases and at J to 7 bases, leaving 7 bases not matched to a gene. The CDR3 coding sequence is TGCGCCAGCAGCACTTACAGGGGGAAAAATTCACCCCTCCACTTT. This sequence encodes CASSTYRGKNSPLHF.

This chain uses TRBV15 with TRBJ1-3; D is ambiguous. With 4 bases removed from V and 4 bases from J, the gap between germline ends came to 5 bases. The CDR3 extends over 12 amino acids. The germline gives CDR1 LNHNV, CDR2 YYDKDF (reference sequence). This CDR3 reads CATSTEGNTIYF. The CDR3, as DNA: TGTGCCACCAGCACTGAGGGAAACACCATATATTTT.

This chain links TRBV15 with TRBJ1-2, with 7 bases that match TRBD1. The CDR3 loop spans 12 amino acids. Germline assignment: CDR1 LNHNV and CDR2 YYDKDF (reference sequence). V dropped 2 bases and J dropped 13; count of bases not matched to a gene: 7. This CDR3 is CATSRQDRDFTF. The CDR3 DNA follows: TGTGCCACCAGCAGACAAGACAGGGACTTCACCTTC.

The chain recombines TRBV5-5 with TRBJ1-2, with TRBD1 matching 8 bases. Trimming cost V 0 bases and J 4 bases; bases outside gene matches: 5. The CDR3 has 15 amino acids. Germline lookup yields CDR1 SGHKS and CDR2 YYEKEE (reference sequence). CDR3 DNA: TGTGCCAGCAGCTTGGATGACAGGGGCCCCTATGGCTACACCTTC. Its protein product is CASSLDDRGPYGYTF. The variable domain in full, completed from reference TRBV5-5 and TRBJ1-2, reads DAGVTQSPTHLIKTRGQQVTLRCSPISGHKSVSWYQQVLGQGPQFIFQYYEKEERGRGNFPDRFSARQFPNYSSELNVNALLLGDSALYLCASSLDDRGPYGYTFGSGTRLTVV.

CDR3 sequence: CASSFARGYEQYF. CDR3 bases: TGTGCCAGCAGTTTCGCCAGGGGCTACGAGCAGTACTTC. The chain recombines TRBV28 with TRBJ2-7, with D possibly matching TRBD1 (6 bases). Germline V gene data show CDR1 as MDHEN and CDR2 as SYDVKM. The V end lost 3 bases, the J end lost 3 bases, and 9 bases lay between the germline ends. This CDR3 is built from 13 residues.

This clone is a singleton in its sample. The chain links TRBV18 to TRBJ2-1; maybe TRBD1 (5 bases). With 2 bases removed from V and 6 bases from J, the gap between germline ends came to 14 bases. CDR1 is KGHSH and CDR2 is LQKENI in the germline V gene. The CDR3 consists of 15 residues. The CDR3 coding sequence is TGTGCCAGCTCACCAAGTCAGGGTAAACTCAATGAGCAGTTCTTC. It codes for CASSPSQGKLNEQFF.

This clone showed up just once. The chain recombines TRBV5-1 with TRBJ2-1, with TRBD2 identical over 11 bases. Trimming at V came to 3 bases and at J to 2 bases, leaving 1 base not matched to a gene. The length of the CDR3 is 15 residues. The V gene's germline CDR1 is SGHRS and CDR2 YFSETQ. Written as DNA, the CDR3 is TGCGCCAGCAGCTCACTAGCGGGGGCCTACAATGAGCAGTTCTTC. It is translated as CASSSLAGAYNEQFF. Full variable domain (outside the CDR3, taken from reference TRBV5-1 and TRBJ2-1): KAGVTQTPRYLIKTRGQQVTLSCSPISGHRSVSWYQQTPGQGLQFLFEYFSETQRNKGNFPGRFSGRQFSNSRSEMNVSTLELGDSALYLCASSSLAGAYNEQFFGPGTRLTVL.

In its sample, this clone was seen once. The CDR3 coding sequence is TGTGCCAGCAGCCTGCAGGGGGGTGGTTACGAGCAGTACTTC. This translates into CASSLQGGGYEQYF. The V gene is TRBV6-5, the J gene TRBJ2-7; possibly TRBD1 for D (7 bases). The germline V gene has CDR1 MNHEY and CDR2 SVGAGI. This CDR3 spans 14 amino acids. V was pared by 6 bases and J by 4 bases, with 16 bases between.

This chain connects TRBV6-2 or TRBV6-3 to TRBJ2-3, with TRBD2 as a possible D gene (5 bases). CDR1 and CDR2 (germline): MNHEY, SVGEGT. V gave up 2 bases and J gave up 7 bases, with 22 bases separating them. The CDR3 contains 17 residues. The CDR3 loop is CASSYGFLDSLGNTQYF. CDR3 nucleotide sequence: TGTGCCAGCAGTTACGGTTTTCTGGACTCCCTGGGGAATACGCAGTATTTT.